Described below is a single T cell receptor (beta chain) sequence and its context. The CDR3 totals 14 residues. The germline CDR1 and CDR2 sequences are GTSNPN and SVGIG (reference sequence). V was cut by 5 bases and J by 3 bases, with 16 bases left in between. The data were obtained in a study of T cell changes during pregnancy in multiple sclerosis. Repertoires were generated with immunoSEQ multiplex PCR, while TCRdb's copy carries only in-frame clones and drops some. Of about 120,000 clones listed, 80% to 95% are singletons. The sequencing here drew on peripheral blood, taken before pregnancy. This receptor was taken from a female donor with multiple sclerosis, enrolled in a pregnancy study. The V gene is TRBV30, the J gene TRBJ1-1; D is ambiguous. The CDR3 protein is CAWRYQEEYTEAFF. DNA for the CDR3: TGTGCCTGGCGTTATCAGGAGGAATACACTGAAGCTTTCTTT. The full variable domain, in which reference TRBV30 and TRBJ1-1 provide the parts outside the CDR3, is SQTIHQWPATLVQPVGSPLSLECTVEGTSNPNLYWYRQAAGRGLQLLFYSVGIGQISSEVPQNLSASRPQDRQFILSSKKLLLSDSGFYLCAWRYQEEYTEAFFGQGTRLTVV.